A single sample gave rise to the 21 T cell receptor beta chains below, sequenced in a study of blood T cell repertoires in COVID-19. Generated by immunoSEQ multiplex PCR, the TCRdb table keeps only in-frame clones and is missing some. The sample yields 170,000 or so clones, around 87% seen once. Input material: peripheral blood. Receptors were obtained from a man aged 60 to 75 with COVID-19, enrolled during active disease.

The rearrangement uses TRBV5-1 and TRBJ2-1; TRBD2 aligns across 12 bases. Germline trimming cut 2 bases from V and 10 bases from J; bases unmatched to any gene: 4. Germline values: CDR1 SGHRS, CDR2 YFSETQ. The CDR3 has 14 amino acids. The CDR3 region is CASSLLAGGSEQFF. The CDR3 DNA follows: TGCGCCAGCAGCTTACTAGCGGGGGGTAGCGAGCAGTTCTTC. Combining the CDR3 with reference TRBV5-1 and TRBJ2-1 gives the whole variable domain KAGVTQTPRYLIKTRGQQVTLSCSPISGHRSVSWYQQTPGQGLQFLFEYFSETQRNKGNFPGRFSGRQFSNSRSEMNVSTLELGDSALYLCASSLLAGGSEQFFGPGTRLTVL.

This rearrangement joins TRBV10-1 to TRBJ1-1, with 7 bases matching TRBD1. The CDR3 length is 15 residues. CDR1 WNHNN and CDR2 SYGVQD come from the germline V gene (reference sequence). Trimming removed 3 bases from V and 8 bases from J; junction bases left unmatched: 12. CDR3 residues: CASSDTADRVLEAFF. As DNA, the CDR3 is TGCGCCAGCAGTGACACGGCCGACAGGGTCCTAGAAGCTTTCTTT.

V is TRBV2 and J is TRBJ2-3; D may be TRBD2 (5 bases). Germline V gives CDR1 SNHLY, CDR2 FYNNEI. V was pared by 3 bases and J by 3 bases, with 10 bases between. The length of the CDR3 is 14 residues. The CDR3 here is CASSEASTTDTQYF. The CDR3 region has the DNA TGTGCCAGCAGTGAGGCTAGCACGACAGATACGCAGTATTTT.

The table lists this clone with many counts. The CDR3 bases are TGCGCCAGCAGCCAGCCGACAGGTCGGGTGGCCGGGGAGCTGTTTTTT. Translation gives CASSQPTGRVAGELFF. The rearrangement joins TRBV4-3 to TRBJ2-2, with a tentative D call TRBD1 (6 bases). The CDR3 covers 16 residues. Germline V gene data show CDR1 as LGHNA and CDR2 as YSLEER. V was cut by 3 bases and J by 6 bases, with 17 bases left in between.

The chain uses TRBV23-1 and TRBJ2-5; tentative D call: TRBD1 (6 bases). TRBV23-1 is an ORF; its function is uncertain. The CDR3 totals 14 residues. With 3 bases removed from V and 1 base from J, the gap between germline ends came to 9 bases. The CDR3 sequence: CASSHLDSQETQYF. Written as DNA, the CDR3 is TGCGCCAGCAGTCACCTGGACAGCCAAGAGACCCAGTACTTC.

This chain links TRBV5-4 with TRBJ2-4; TRBD2 might be the D (5 bases). The CDR3 sequence is 19 residues long. Germline V gene sequence: CDR1 SGHNT, CDR2 YYREEE (reference sequence). Between the trimmed V and J ends, which lost 2 bases and 0 bases, there was a span of 21 bases. The CDR3 spells CASSLYGQAGGLAKNIQYF. CDR3 bases: TGTGCCAGCAGCTTATATGGTCAGGCCGGAGGACTAGCCAAAAACATTCAGTACTTC.

The chain uses TRBV6-5 and TRBJ2-7; 7 bases align to TRBD2. The CDR3 extends over 14 amino acids. Germline CDR1 MNHEY, CDR2 SVGAGI. After removal of 5 bases from V and 0 bases from J, the junction contained 4 bases not matched to a gene. As DNA, the CDR3 is TGTGCCAGCAGTCGGACGGGAGGCTCCTACGAGCAGTACTTC. As protein: CASSRTGGSYEQYF.

This clone came up once. V gene TRBV10-3 combines with J gene TRBJ2-4, with D maybe TRBD1 (5 bases). This CDR3 spans 14 amino acids. The germline CDR1 and CDR2 sequences are ENHRY and SYGVKD. Trimming cost V 5 bases and J 4 bases, with 12 bases left between them. The CDR3 DNA sequence: TGTGCCATCAGTTCCCCAGCAGGGAAAAACATTCAGTACTTC. This codes for CAISSPAGKNIQYF.

This rearrangement joins TRBV19 to TRBJ1-4; perhaps TRBD1 as D (5 bases). Trimming left V 1 base short and J 8 bases short, with 5 bases between. The CDR3 has 12 amino acids. Germline V gives CDR1 LNHDA, CDR2 SQIVND (reference sequence). This CDR3 is CASSIGQEKLFF. For the CDR3, the DNA is TGTGCCAGTAGTATAGGACAGGAAAAACTGTTTTTT.

The chain links TRBV12-3 or TRBV12-4 to TRBJ1-2, with D possibly matching TRBD1 (5 bases). With 2 bases removed from V and 3 bases from J, the gap between germline ends came to 7 bases. This CDR3 contains 13 residues. CDR3 sequence reads: CASSLQGDYGYTF. The CDR3, as DNA: TGTGCCAGCAGTTTACAGGGCGACTATGGCTACACCTTC.

The rearrangement joins TRBV7-9 to TRBJ2-5; 7 nucleotides align to TRBD1. The CDR3 length is 17 residues. The J segment lost 0 bases and the V segment lost 3 bases, leaving 10 bases of the junction unmatched. CDR1 is SEHNR and CDR2 is FQNEAQ in the germline V gene (reference sequence). The CDR3: CASSLGRQGSYQETQYF. The CDR3 DNA is TGTGCCAGCAGCTTGGGTAGACAGGGCTCCTACCAAGAGACCCAGTACTTC.

Remarks on this clone: Mismatch with germline at one junction end may stem from a read error. The chain employs TRBV18 and TRBJ1-1, with 7 bases matching TRBD1. Germline V gene lookup returns CDR1 KGHSH and CDR2 LQKENI. This CDR3 has 13 residues. For the CDR3, the DNA is TGTGCCAACTCATTACAGGGGACCACTGAAGCTTTCTTT. It codes for CANSLQGTTEAFF. Full variable domain (remainder filled in from reference TRBV18 and TRBJ1-1): NAGVMQNPRHLVRRRGQEARLRCSPMKGHSHVYWYRQLPEEGLKFMVYLQKENIIDESGMPKERFSAEFPKEGPSILRIQQVVRGDSAAYFCANSLQGTTEAFFGQGTRLTVV.

The chain has TRBV7-3 and TRBJ2-1; TRBD2 agrees at 7 bases. The CDR3 loop spans 17 amino acids. The germline CDR1 and CDR2 sequences are SGHTA and FQGTGA. The junction had 18 bases not matched to a gene; V was cut back by 7 bases and J by 6 bases. The CDR3 DNA sequence: TGTGCCAGCACCCCTACCCCCCGGACGCCGGGGGGCAATGAGCAGTTCTTC. The encoded protein is CASTPTPRTPGGNEQFF.

This clone showed up just a few times. Here the CDR3 DNA reads TGTGCCAGCAGCTTGAATGGACAGTCCTACGAGCAGTACTTC. Its protein product is CASSLNGQSYEQYF. This rearrangement joins TRBV5-4 to TRBJ2-7; possible D gene TRBD1, 6 bases. V dropped 1 base and J dropped 1 base, with 9 bases sitting between them. The CDR3 is 14 amino acids. CDR1 and CDR2 from the germline V gene are SGHNT and YYREEE (reference sequence).

A single count supports this clone. It is unclear where the CDR3 begins or ends on the DNA, so no DNA is shown, and the CDR3 is as TCRdb lists it. CDR3 region: CASILGKGLGYTF. The chain couples TRBV5-6 to TRBJ1-2; the D call in the table, TRBD1, was not verified against the DNA. In germline, CDR1 is SGHDT, CDR2 YYEEEE. The CDR3 is 13 amino acids long, termini counted.

Concerning this clone: This specimen includes other DNA sequences encoding the same CDR3. The chain is built from TRBV19 and TRBJ2-1, with TRBD1 identical over 9 bases. V was pared by 6 bases and J by 3 bases, with 6 bases of the junction left unmatched. Germline V gives CDR1 LNHDA, CDR2 SQIVND (reference sequence). The CDR3 is made up of 15 amino acids. CDR3 protein: CASSPGQGGYNEQFF. The CDR3 DNA follows: TGTGCCAGTAGCCCGGGACAGGGTGGCTACAATGAGCAGTTCTTC.

The chain joins TRBV10-1 to TRBJ2-1, with D unresolved. CDR1 and CDR2 (germline): WNHNN, SYGVQD (reference sequence). V was trimmed by 1 base and J by 4 bases, leaving 14 bases between them. This CDR3 contains 16 residues. CDR3 loop: CASSELLSAEYNEQFF. The CDR3 region has the DNA TGCGCCAGCAGTGAGTTGCTGAGCGCGGAATACAATGAGCAGTTCTTC.

The chain employs TRBV5-8 and TRBJ1-5; 8 bases agree with TRBD1. V lost 4 bases to trimming and J lost 5 bases; unmatched junction nucleotides: 11. The CDR3 extends over 16 amino acids. Germline V gene sequence: CDR1 SGHTS, CDR2 YDEGEE. The CDR3 DNA follows: TGTGCCAGCAGCATTATAACGACAGGGGCGCATCAGCCCCAGCATTTT. Translating gives CASSIITTGAHQPQHF.

J is TRBJ2-5 and V is TRBV5-4, with TRBD2 as a possible D gene (6 bases). Germline CDR1 and CDR2: SGHNT and YYREEE (reference sequence). The CDR3 covers 13 residues. V lost 0 bases and J lost 6, with 9 bases in between. CDR3 DNA: TGTGCCAGCAGCTTGGCCGCGGGAAAGACCCAGTACTTC. This codes for CASSLAAGKTQYF.

CDR3 region: CASSLLTEQGYNEQFF. The CDR3 bases are TGTGCCAGCAGCTTACTGACTGAGCAGGGTTACAATGAGCAGTTCTTC. This rearrangement joins TRBV21-1 to TRBJ2-1; TRBD1 is taken as the D call from the table, unchecked against the DNA. TRBV21-1 is a recognized pseudogene. CDR3 length: 16 residues.

The rearrangement joins TRBV3-1 (or the pseudogene TRBV3-2) to TRBJ2-3, with D possibly being TRBD1 (6 bases). Per germline, CDR1 LGHDT and CDR2 YNNKEL (reference sequence). The CDR3 runs to 18 residues. Deletions cut 0 bases from V and 5 bases from J, with 21 bases between. The CDR3 DNA is TGTGCCAGCAGCCAAGATGTGGCAGGGGCGGCGCGAGGAGATACGCAGTATTTT. It yields the protein CASSQDVAGAARGDTQYF.